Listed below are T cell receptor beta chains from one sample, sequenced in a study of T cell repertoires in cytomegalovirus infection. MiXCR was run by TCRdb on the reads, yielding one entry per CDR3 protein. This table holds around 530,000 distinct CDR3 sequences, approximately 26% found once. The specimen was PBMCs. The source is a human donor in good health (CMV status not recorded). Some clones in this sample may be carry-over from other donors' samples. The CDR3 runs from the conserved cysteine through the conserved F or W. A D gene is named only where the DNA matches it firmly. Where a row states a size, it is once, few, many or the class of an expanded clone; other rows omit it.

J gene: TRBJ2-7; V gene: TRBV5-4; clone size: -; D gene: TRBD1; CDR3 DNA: TGTGCCAGCAGCGGACAGGGTGCCAGCGGCGACGAGCAGTACTTC; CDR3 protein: CASSGQGASGDEQYF
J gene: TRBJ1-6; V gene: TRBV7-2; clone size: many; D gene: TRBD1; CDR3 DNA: TGTGCCAGCAGCTTATACCGGGACAGAAATTCACCCCTCCACTTT; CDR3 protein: CASSLYRDRNSPLHF
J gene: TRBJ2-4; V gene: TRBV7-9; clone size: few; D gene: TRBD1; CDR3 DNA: TGTGCCAGCAGCTTCGGACAGGGCGGCAAAAACATTCAGTACTTC; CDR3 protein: CASSFGQGGKNIQYF
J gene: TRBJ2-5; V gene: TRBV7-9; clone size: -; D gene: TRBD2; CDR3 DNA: TGTGCCAGCAGCTTTGCGGGAGTTGGAGCGGAGACCCAGTACTTC; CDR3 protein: CASSFAGVGAETQYF
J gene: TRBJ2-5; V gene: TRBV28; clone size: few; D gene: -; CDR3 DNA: TGTGCCAGCAGTCCCCGGGACCTTCAAGAGACCCAGTACTTC; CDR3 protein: CASSPRDLQETQYF
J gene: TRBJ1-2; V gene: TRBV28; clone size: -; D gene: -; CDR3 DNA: TGTGCCAGCAGCGGGACCGACAGGCTTGGCTACACCTTC; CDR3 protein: CASSGTDRLGYTF
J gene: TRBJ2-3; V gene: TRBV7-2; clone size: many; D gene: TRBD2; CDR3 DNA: TGTGCCAGCAGCTTAGGACTAGCGGGGCCCACAGATACGCAGTATTTT; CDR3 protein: CASSLGLAGPTDTQYF
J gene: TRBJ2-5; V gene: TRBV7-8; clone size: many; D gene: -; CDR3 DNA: TGTGCCAGCAGCTTAGTAGGGAGCCTTCTGTTC; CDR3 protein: CASSLVGSLLF
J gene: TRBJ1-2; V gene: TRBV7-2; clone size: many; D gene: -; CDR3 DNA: TGTGCCAGCAGCTTAGTTCAGAGGGGTGGCTACACCTTC; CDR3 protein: CASSLVQRGGYTF
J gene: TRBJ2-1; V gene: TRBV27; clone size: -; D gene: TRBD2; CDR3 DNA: TGTGCCAGCAGTCGAGCGGGAGCAGGAAATGAGCAGTTCTTC; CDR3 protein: CASSRAGAGNEQFF
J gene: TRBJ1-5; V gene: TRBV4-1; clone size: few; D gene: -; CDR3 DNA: TGCGCCAGCAGCCAAGAGGGGTGGGGGTCTTGGCCCCAGCATTTT; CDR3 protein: CASSQEGWGSWPQHF
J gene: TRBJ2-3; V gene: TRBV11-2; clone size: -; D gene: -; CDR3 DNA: TGTGCCAGCAGCTTAGCCTATCTCCCGCAGTATTTT; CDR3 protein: CASSLAYLPQYF
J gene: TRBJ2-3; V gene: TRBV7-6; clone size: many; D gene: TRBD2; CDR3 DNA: TGTGCCAGCAGCCCTCTAGCGGTAACAGATACGCAGTATTTT; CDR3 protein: CASSPLAVTDTQYF
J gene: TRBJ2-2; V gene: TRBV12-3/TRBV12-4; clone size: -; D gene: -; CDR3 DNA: TGTGCCAGCAGTTTACGGATAAACACCGGGGAGCTGTTTTTT; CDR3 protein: CASSLRINTGELFF
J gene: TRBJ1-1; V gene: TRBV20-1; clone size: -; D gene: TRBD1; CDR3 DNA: TGCAGTGCTAGAGGGACAGGGTCGGGGAACACTGAAGCTTTCTTT; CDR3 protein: CSARGTGSGNTEAFF
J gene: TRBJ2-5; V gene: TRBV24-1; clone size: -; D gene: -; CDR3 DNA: TGTGCCACCAGTTGGGAGACCCAGTACTTC; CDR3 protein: CATSWETQYF
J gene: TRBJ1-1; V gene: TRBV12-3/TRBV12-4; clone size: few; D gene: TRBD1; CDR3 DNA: TGTGCCAGCAGGCCGACAGGGGCGAGAACTGAAGCTTTCTTT; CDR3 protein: CASRPTGARTEAFF
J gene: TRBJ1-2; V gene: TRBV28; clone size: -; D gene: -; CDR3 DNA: TGTGCCAGCAGCGGCGGGACACAGAACTATGGCTACACCTTC; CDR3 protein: CASSGGTQNYGYTF
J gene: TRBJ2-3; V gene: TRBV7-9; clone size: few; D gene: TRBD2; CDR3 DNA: TGTGCCAGCAGCTTGGGGACTAGCGGGATTGCCCCCACAGATACGCAGTATTTT; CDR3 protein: CASSLGTSGIAPTDTQYF
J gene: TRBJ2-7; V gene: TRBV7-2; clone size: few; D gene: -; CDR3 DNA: TGTGCCAGCGGAGTCGGGGGAGCGTACGAGCAGTACTTC; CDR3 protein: CASGVGGAYEQYF
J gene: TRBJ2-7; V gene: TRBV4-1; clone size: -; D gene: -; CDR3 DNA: TGCGCCAGCAGCTGGAGGTTACAATCCGACGAGCAGTACTTC; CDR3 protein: CASSWRLQSDEQYF
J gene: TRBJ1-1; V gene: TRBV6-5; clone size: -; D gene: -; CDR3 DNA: TGTGCCAGCAGTTACTCTGGGCAAGGAAGGAACACTGAAGCTTTCTTT; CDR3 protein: CASSYSGQGRNTEAFF
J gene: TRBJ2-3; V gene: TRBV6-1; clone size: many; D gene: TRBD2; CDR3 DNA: TGTGCCAGCAGTGAATCCCCGACTAGCGGGAGTATGGATACGCAGTATTTT; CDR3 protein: CASSESPTSGSMDTQYF
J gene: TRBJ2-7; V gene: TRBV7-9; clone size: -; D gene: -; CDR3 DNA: TGTGCCAGCAGCAAAGAAGGGTCTAGGGTCTCATACGAGCAGTACTTC; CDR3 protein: CASSKEGSRVSYEQYF
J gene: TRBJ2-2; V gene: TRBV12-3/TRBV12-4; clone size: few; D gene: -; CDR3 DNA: TGTGCCAGCAGAAAATCGGCGAACACCGGGGAGCTGTTTTTT; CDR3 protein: CASRKSANTGELFF
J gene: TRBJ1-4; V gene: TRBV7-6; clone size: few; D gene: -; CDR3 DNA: TGTGCCAGCAGATCCCCAGGGACGGAAAATGAAAAACTGTTTTTT; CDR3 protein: CASRSPGTENEKLFF
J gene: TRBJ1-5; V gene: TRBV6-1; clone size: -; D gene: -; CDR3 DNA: TGTGCCAGCAGTGAAGGGGGCAGAAATCAGCCCCAGCATTTT; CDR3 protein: CASSEGGRNQPQHF
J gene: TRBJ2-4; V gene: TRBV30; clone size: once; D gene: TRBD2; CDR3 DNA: TGTGCCTGGAGTGTACGGGGGGACTATGCCAAAAACATTCAGTACTTC; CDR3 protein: CAWSVRGDYAKNIQYF
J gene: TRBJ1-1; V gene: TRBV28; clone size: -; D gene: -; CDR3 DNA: TGTGCCAGCACCTCGTACGGACCGAAGTCATCTGAAGCTTTCTTT; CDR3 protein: CASTSYGPKSSEAFF
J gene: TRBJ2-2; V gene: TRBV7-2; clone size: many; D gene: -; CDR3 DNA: TGTGCCAGCAGCTTAGGGGGCGGGATCTGGCTGTTTTTT; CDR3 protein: CASSLGGGIWLFF
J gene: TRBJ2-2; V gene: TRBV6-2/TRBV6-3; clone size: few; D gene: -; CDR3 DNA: TGTGCCAGCAGGCCGGGGAGCGGGCTCTACTTGAACACCGGGGAGCTGTTTTTT; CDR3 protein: CASRPGSGLYLNTGELFF
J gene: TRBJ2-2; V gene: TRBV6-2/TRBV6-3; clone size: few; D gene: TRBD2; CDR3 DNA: TGTGCCAGCAGCCCTTACGGACTAGCGATGAGCACCGGGGAGCTGTTTTTT; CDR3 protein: CASSPYGLAMSTGELFF
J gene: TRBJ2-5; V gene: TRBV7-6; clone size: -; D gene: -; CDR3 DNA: TGTGCTAGCAGCCTAACCGGGGCCCGTGATCAAGAGACCCAGTACTTC; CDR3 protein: CASSLTGARDQETQYF
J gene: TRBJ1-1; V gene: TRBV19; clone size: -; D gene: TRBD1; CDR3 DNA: TGTGCCAGTAGTATCGACAGGGTCACTGAAGCTTTCTTT; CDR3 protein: CASSIDRVTEAFF
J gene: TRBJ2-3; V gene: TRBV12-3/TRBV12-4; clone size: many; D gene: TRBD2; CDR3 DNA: TGTGCCAGTAAAGCGGGAGTCCGCACAGATACGCAGTATTTT; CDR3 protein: CASKAGVRTDTQYF
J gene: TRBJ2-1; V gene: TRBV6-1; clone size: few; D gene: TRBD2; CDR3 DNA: TGTGCCAGCAGTCTGCGCAGACTAGCGGGATCCTACAATGAGCAGTTCTTC; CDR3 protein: CASSLRRLAGSYNEQFF
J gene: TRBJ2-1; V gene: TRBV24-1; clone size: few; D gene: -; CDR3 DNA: TGTGCCACCAGTGATTTTGGGTACAATGAGCAGTTCTTC; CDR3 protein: CATSDFGYNEQFF
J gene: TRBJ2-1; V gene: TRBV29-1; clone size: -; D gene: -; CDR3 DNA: TGCAGCGTTGGCCGGAGCTCCTACAATGAGCAGTTCTTC; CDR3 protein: CSVGRSSYNEQFF
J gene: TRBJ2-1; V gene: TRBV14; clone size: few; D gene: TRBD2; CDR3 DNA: TGTGCCAGCAGCCAAGTGGCTAGCGGGAGGGCCATGAGTGAGCAGTTCTTC; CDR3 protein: CASSQVASGRAMSEQFF
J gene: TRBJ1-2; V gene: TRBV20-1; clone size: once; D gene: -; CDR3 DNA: TGCAGTGCTCCAGTGACAGCTTTAAACTATGGCTACACCTTC; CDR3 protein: CSAPVTALNYGYTF
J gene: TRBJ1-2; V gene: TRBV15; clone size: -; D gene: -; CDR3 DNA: TGTGCCACCAGCAGAGATCTAGCAGGGAGCACCTATGGCTACACCTTC; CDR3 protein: CATSRDLAGSTYGYTF
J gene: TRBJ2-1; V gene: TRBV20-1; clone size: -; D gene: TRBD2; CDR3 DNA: TGCAGTGCTAGAGATCCGAGTTCAGCGGGAGTTGGGAATGAGCAGTTCTTC; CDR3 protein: CSARDPSSAGVGNEQFF
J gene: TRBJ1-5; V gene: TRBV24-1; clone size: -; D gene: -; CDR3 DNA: TGTGCCACCAGCCCGGGATACGCGGGTCAGCCCCAGCATTTT; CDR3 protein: CATSPGYAGQPQHF
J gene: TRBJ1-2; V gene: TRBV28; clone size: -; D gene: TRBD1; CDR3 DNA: TGTGCCACCCTATCACAGGGGCACTATGGCTACACCTTC; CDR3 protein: CATLSQGHYGYTF
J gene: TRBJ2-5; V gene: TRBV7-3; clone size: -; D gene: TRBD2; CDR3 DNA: TGTGCCAGCAGCTCGACTAGCGGGGGGCAGTACCTGTACTTC; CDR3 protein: CASSSTSGGQYLYF
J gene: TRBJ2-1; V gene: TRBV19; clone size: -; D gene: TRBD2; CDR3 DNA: TGTGCCAGTAGTATGAGGCCTAGCGGGAGTAGAAATGAGCAGTTCTTC; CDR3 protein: CASSMRPSGSRNEQFF
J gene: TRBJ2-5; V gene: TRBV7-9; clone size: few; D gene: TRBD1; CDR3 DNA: TGTGCCAGCAGCTTAAGGGGGCACCGAGAAGAGACCCAGTACTTC; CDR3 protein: CASSLRGHREETQYF
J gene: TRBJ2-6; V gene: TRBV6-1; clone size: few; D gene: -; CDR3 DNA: TGTGCCAGCGGCGCTCCAGGGGCCAACGTCCTGACTTTC; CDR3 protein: CASGAPGANVLTF
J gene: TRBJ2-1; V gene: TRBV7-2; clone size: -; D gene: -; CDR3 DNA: TGTGCCAGCAGCGCGGCCTATGAGCAGTTCTTC; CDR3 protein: CASSAAYEQFF
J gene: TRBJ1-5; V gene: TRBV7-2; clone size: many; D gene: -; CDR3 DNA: TGTGCCAGCAGCAGAGGGGGGGGCGGTCAGCCCCAGCATTTT; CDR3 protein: CASSRGGGGQPQHF
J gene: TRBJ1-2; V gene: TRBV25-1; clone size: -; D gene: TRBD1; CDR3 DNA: TGTGCCAGCAGCTACAGGGGACAGGAGTTCTATGGCTACACCTTC; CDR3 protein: CASSYRGQEFYGYTF
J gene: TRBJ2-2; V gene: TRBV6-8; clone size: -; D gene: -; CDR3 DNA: TGTGCCAGCATAGCAATCAAAGCCGGGGAGCTGTTTTTT; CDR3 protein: CASIAIKAGELFF
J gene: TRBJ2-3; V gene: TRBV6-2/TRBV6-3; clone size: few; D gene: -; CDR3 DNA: TGTGCCAGCAGTTCCTTAAGAGATACGCAGTATTTT; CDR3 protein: CASSSLRDTQYF
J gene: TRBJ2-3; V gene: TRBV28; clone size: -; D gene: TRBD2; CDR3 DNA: TGTGCCAGTCTCGGACTAGCGGGAGGGCGTGTTACAGATACGCAGTATTTT; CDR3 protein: CASLGLAGGRVTDTQYF
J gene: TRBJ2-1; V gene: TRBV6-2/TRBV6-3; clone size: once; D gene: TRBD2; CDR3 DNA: TGTGCCAGCACCTATGGGTCGGTACTAGCGGGATACAATGAGCAGTTCTTC; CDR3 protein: CASTYGSVLAGYNEQFF